This T cell receptor (beta chain) was observed in a study of blood T cell repertoires in COVID-19. Whole-study context: The United States, Italy and Spain were the sources of the acute and convalescent COVID-19 samples. T cells, B-cell-depleted T cells, or PBMCs provided the cDNA or gDNA that served as material.

The CDR3 has 12 residues. Between the trimmed V and J ends, which lost 3 bases and 6 bases, there was a span of 5 bases. Germline-derived CDR1 and CDR2 are MNHEY and SVGEGT. In the authors' methods: Reference gene primer amplification yielded estimated nucleated cell counts. Method: immunoSEQ multiplex PCR; TCRdb's copy keeps in-frame clones and lacks some. V and J calls plus clone size are reproduced from that table; the DNA served to infer D and trimming. The table has 200,000 to 250,000 clones, about 88% seen once. The source material was peripheral blood. The chain combines TRBV6-2 or TRBV6-3 with TRBJ2-2; D ambiguous. The receptor's source is a man aged 50-60 years with COVID-19, enrolled during active disease. In DNA, the CDR3 is TGTGCCAGCAGTTATTCCGCCGGGGAGCTGTTTTTT. Translating gives CASSYSAGELFF.